This T cell receptor (beta chain) was sequenced for a study of CD8 T cells in ankylosing spondylitis. The CDR3 has 14 residues. Germline V gene lookup returns CDR1 SGHRS and CDR2 YFSETQ. The V end was cut by 4 bases, the J end by 2 bases, with 11 bases between. A few counts support this clonotype. Its matching antigen is unknown. One entry per CDR3 protein, called by TCRdb with MiXCR from the 5' RACE reads. The data hold about 200,000 distinct CDR3 sequences, with 20% to 30% observed a single time. Study observations and caveats: A TCR beta motif of eight highly homologous variants appeared characteristic of ankylosing spondylitis blood. The study looked at matched synovial fluid samples from ankylosing spondylitis patients. Disease-linked clones were reported to be significantly enriched there.

This receptor was obtained from a male donor with ankylosing spondylitis or in good health (not recorded which). The chain combines TRBV5-1 with TRBJ2-3, with a possible D match to TRBD2 (5 bases). The sequenced material came from blood, either unsorted or a sorted T cell fraction (not recorded which). CDR3 in DNA: TGCGCCAGCAGCCAGGACTCACCCACAGATACGCAGTATTTT. Translated, it gives CASSQDSPTDTQYF.